This entry lists 2 T cell receptor beta chains sequenced from one sample in a study of T cell repertoires in cytomegalovirus infection. TCRdb passed the reads through MiXCR, listing each CDR3 protein once. This table has approximately 770,000 distinct CDR3 sequences, roughly 29% appearing once. These receptors' antigens are unknown. The sequenced sample was cultured CD8+ T cells from PBMCs, obtained from culture after CMV antigen stimulation. The source is a human donor in good health (CMV status not recorded). Some clones in this sample may be carry-over from other donors' samples.

The J gene is TRBJ2-3, the V gene TRBV11-3, with a weak D call TRBD2 (5 bases). Trimming took 5 bases from V and 4 from J, leaving 13 bases between them. Germline V gene sequence: CDR1 SGHNT, CDR2 YENEEA. CDR3 size: 14 residues. CDR3 residues: CASSAEGPADTQYF. In DNA form, the CDR3 reads TGTGCCAGCAGCGCCGAGGGCCCCGCAGATACGCAGTATTTT.

V usage is TRBV10-3 and J usage is TRBJ1-5; D remains ambiguous. Germline loops: CDR1 ENHRY, CDR2 SYGVKD. The CDR3 covers 15 residues. The germline V and J ends were trimmed by 4 bases and 4 bases, with 14 bases remaining between them. DNA for the CDR3: TGTGCCATCAGTGGAAGCCGGGAGCCTAATCAGCCCCAGCATTTT. Amino acids: CAISGSREPNQPQHF.